Shown below are 29 T cell receptor beta chains from a single sample sequenced in a study of cytomegalovirus exposure and HLA in healthy donors. The method was immunoSEQ multiplex PCR; TCRdb's version includes in-frame clones alone and lacks a portion of them. The sample shows tens of thousands of clones, 90% to 96% of them seen only once. Input material: PBMCs. The receptors shown here come from a woman in her late teens or twenties in good health and CMV-seronegative.

The CDR3 region has the DNA TGTGCCAGCAGCGCTCGACAGGGATGGGGCTCCTACGAGCAGTACTTC. Its translation is CASSARQGWGSYEQYF. J is TRBJ2-7 and V is TRBV7-9; 7 nucleotides align to TRBD1. This CDR3 has 16 amino acids. V was clipped by 5 bases and J by 0 bases; unmatched bases: 10. The germline V gene encodes CDR1 SEHNR and CDR2 FQNEAQ (reference sequence).

The count of this clone is one. CDR3 residues: CASSPTPTSTPPDTQYF. The CDR3 bases are TGCGCCAGCAGCCCCACTCCCACTAGCACCCCGCCGGATACGCAGTATTTT. This chain links TRBV5-1 with TRBJ2-3, with D possibly being TRBD2 (6 bases). The germline gives CDR1 SGHRS, CDR2 YFSETQ. CDR3 length equals 17 residues. V lost 4 bases, J lost 6 bases, and 24 bases lay in between.

Written as DNA, the CDR3 is TGTGCCAGCAGAGCCGGGACTATCACAGATACGCAGTATTTT. Translating gives CASRAGTITDTQYF. J is TRBJ2-3 and V is TRBV2; 7 bases line up with TRBD2. Germline V CDR1 and CDR2: SNHLY, FYNNEI. V trimming: 6 bases; J trimming: 2 bases; junction bases outside the gene matches: 5. This CDR3 comprises 14 residues. Using reference TRBV2 and TRBJ2-3 for the parts outside the CDR3, the full variable domain is EPEVTQTPSHQVTQMGQEVILRCVPISNHLYFYWYRQILGQKVEFLVSFYNNEISEKSEIFDDQFSVERPDGSNFTLKIRSTKLEDSAMYFCASRAGTITDTQYFGPGTRLTVL.

The rearrangement uses TRBV14 and TRBJ1-2, with a tentative D call TRBD1 (5 bases). V was trimmed by 4 bases and J by 7 bases, leaving 13 bases between them. The CDR3 spans 13 residues. Germline CDR1 SGHDN, CDR2 FVKESK. CDR3 residues: CASSPLSRVGYTF. CDR3 bases: TGTGCCAGCAGCCCCCTTAGCAGGGTTGGCTACACCTTC.

A remark on this clone: Relative to the germline gene, one junction end is altered; a read error may explain this. The chain joins TRBV6-1 to TRBJ2-7, with D perhaps TRBD1 (10 bases). CDR1 is MNHNS and CDR2 is SASEGT in the germline V gene. This CDR3 contains 12 residues. CDR3 nucleotides: TGTGCCAGCAGCATCGACAGGGGGCGGGAGGGTTTC. Its protein product is CASSIDRGREGF.

The J gene is TRBJ1-4, the V gene TRBV7-9, with D possibly TRBD1 on 5 matching bases. There are 14 residues in the CDR3. Per germline, CDR1 SEHNR and CDR2 FQNEAQ (reference sequence). V lost 5 bases and J lost 8, with 15 bases in between. CDR3 loop: CASSPQGLGEKLFF. DNA for the CDR3: TGTGCCAGCAGCCCGCAGGGTCTGGGGGAAAAACTGTTTTTT.

Worth noting for this clone: A junction end diverges from the germline sequence, so it may reflect a read error. This sequence joins TRBV7-6 and TRBJ1-5; 10 bases are shared with TRBD1. The CDR3 has 16 residues. Germline CDR1 reads SGHVS; CDR2 reads FNYEAQ. Written as DNA, the CDR3 is TGTGGCAGCAGCTTAGGGGGGGACAGGGGACCGGGTGGCCAGCATTTT. Amino acids: CGSSLGGDRGPGGQHF.

The V and J genes are TRBV5-4 and TRBJ2-5; the D is unclear. Between the trimmed V and J ends, which lost 4 bases and 5 bases, there was a span of 6 bases. Germline assignment: CDR1 SGHNT and CDR2 YYREEE (reference sequence). This CDR3 region has 11 residues. The CDR3 region has the DNA TGTGCCAGCAGCCTCCTGGAGACCCAGTACTTC. The encoded protein is CASSLLETQYF. The whole variable domain, filled in from reference TRBV5-4 and TRBJ2-5, reads ETGVTQSPTHLIKTRGQQVTLRCSSQSGHNTVSWYQQALGQGPQFIFQYYREEENGRGNFPPRFSGLQFPNYSSELNVNALELDDSALYLCASSLLETQYFGPGTRLLVL.

The rearrangement uses TRBV11-1 and TRBJ2-3; 9 nucleotides line up with TRBD1. Germline V gene lookup returns CDR1 SGHAT and CDR2 FQDESV (reference sequence). The CDR3 runs 16 residues. Unmatched junction bases numbered 7, after V lost 6 bases and J lost 0 bases. CDR3 residues: CASRRPGTGSTDTQYF. CDR3 coding DNA: TGTGCCAGCAGACGACCCGGGACAGGGAGCACAGATACGCAGTATTTT.

This sequence joins TRBV5-1 and TRBJ2-1; possibly TRBD1 for D (6 bases). The germline V and J ends were trimmed by 4 bases and 4 bases, with 9 bases remaining between them. From germline, CDR1 is SGHRS and CDR2 YFSETQ. The CDR3 consists of 13 residues. The DNA for the CDR3 is TGCGCCAGCAGCATGGACAGATACAATGAGCAGTTCTTC. It yields the protein CASSMDRYNEQFF.

V and J are TRBV19 and TRBJ2-5; 10 nucleotides align to TRBD1. This CDR3 has 14 residues. Germline CDR1 LNHDA, CDR2 SQIVND (reference sequence). V gave up 5 bases and J gave up 5 bases; unmatched junction bases: 5. The CDR3 DNA follows: TGTGCCAGTAGTGCGGGACAGGGGAGGGAGACCCAGTACTTC. Translating gives CASSAGQGRETQYF. The variable domain in full, with the rest retrieved from reference TRBV19 and TRBJ2-5, is DGGITQSPKYLFRKEGQNVTLSCEQNLNHDAMYWYRQDPGQGLRLIYYSQIVNDFQKGDIAEGYSVSREKKESFPLTVTSAQKNPTAFYLCASSAGQGRETQYFGPGTRLLVL.

The V call is TRBV10-2, the J call TRBJ2-7, with TRBD2 identical over 12 bases. Trimming removed 4 bases from V and 7 bases from J; junction bases left unmatched: 8. This CDR3 spans 15 amino acids. Germline lookup yields CDR1 WSHSY and CDR2 SAAADI. In DNA, the CDR3 is TGCGCCAGCAGTGCGGCTAGCGGGAGGGCCGGGGAGCAGTACTTC. It encodes CASSAASGRAGEQYF.

V gene TRBV29-1 combines with J gene TRBJ2-1; TRBD2 might be the D (5 bases). The CDR3 has 14 residues. CDR1 and CDR2 (germline): SQVTM, ANQGSEA. Trimming shortened V by 4 bases and J by 0 bases, and 10 bases separated the two germline ends. This chain's CDR3 is CSVGFGGSYNEQFF. The DNA for the CDR3 is TGCAGCGTTGGGTTCGGAGGCTCCTACAATGAGCAGTTCTTC.

This clone showed up just once. The chain employs TRBV6-6 and TRBJ2-5, with TRBD1 matching 7 bases. This CDR3 spans 15 amino acids. Germline-derived CDR1 and CDR2 are MNHNY and SVGAGI (reference sequence). V lost 5 bases and J lost 11; bases outside the gene matches: 17. The CDR3 bases are TGTGCCAGCAGTCCAGCAGGGGAAGGGGGCTATGGGCAGTACTTC. It specifies CASSPAGEGGYGQYF.

The rearrangement uses TRBV11-3 and TRBJ2-7; unclear D gene. V lost 8 bases and J lost 7, with 15 bases in between. Germline V CDR1 and CDR2: SGHNT, YENEEA. The CDR3 is made up of 12 amino acids. The CDR3 nucleotides are TGTGCCAGCCCCTCCCCCCCGCGGGAGCAGTACTTC. This gives the protein CASPSPPREQYF.

This chain connects TRBV7-9 to TRBJ1-2; D remains ambiguous. This CDR3 is 13 amino acids long. Germline values: CDR1 SEHNR, CDR2 FQNEAQ (reference sequence). The V and J ends lost 1 base and 8 bases respectively, with 11 bases between them. CDR3 amino acids: CASSLVGVSGYTF. CDR3 in DNA: TGTGCCAGCAGCTTAGTCGGGGTGTCGGGCTACACCTTC.

This clone was seen only once. The V and J genes are TRBV11-2 and TRBJ1-2; D uncertain. This CDR3 is 14 amino acids long. Germline values: CDR1 SGHAT, CDR2 FQNNGV. The V and J ends lost 1 base and 7 bases respectively, with 13 bases between them. The CDR3 DNA follows: TGTGCCAGCAGCTTAGGTTGGGCCGTGGGTGGCTACACCTTC. As protein: CASSLGWAVGGYTF.

This chain links TRBV11-3 with TRBJ2-2, with D tentatively TRBD1 (5 bases). The ends were cut back, 5 bases at V and 4 bases at J, with 14 bases in the middle. Germline V gives CDR1 SGHNT, CDR2 YENEEA. The CDR3 is made up of 15 amino acids. The CDR3 is CASSQARTTTGELFF. The CDR3 nucleotides are TGTGCCAGCAGCCAAGCCCGGACAACCACCGGGGAGCTGTTTTTT.

This chain links TRBV19 with TRBJ2-5, with 7 positions matching TRBD2. The CDR3 is made up of 15 amino acids. V was clipped by 6 bases and J by 5 bases; unmatched bases: 12. The V gene's germline CDR1 is LNHDA and CDR2 SQIVND (reference sequence). CDR3 bases: TGTGCCAGTAGCCCCCTTCGGCAGGGAGGGGAGACCCAGTACTTC. The encoded protein is CASSPLRQGGETQYF.

This rearrangement joins TRBV2 to TRBJ2-1; 16 nucleotides align to TRBD2. V was pared by 7 bases and J by 12 bases, with 6 bases of the junction left unmatched. CDR1 SNHLY and CDR2 FYNNEI come from the germline V gene. The CDR3 has 14 amino acids. The CDR3 nucleotides are TGTGCCAGCACCGGGACTAGCGGGAGGGCCGGGCAGTTCTTC. Amino acid sequence: CASTGTSGRAGQFF.

The chain has TRBV10-3 and TRBJ2-2; 9 nucleotides match TRBD2. V dropped 0 bases and J dropped 4; count of bases not matched to a gene: 6. CDR1 ENHRY and CDR2 SYGVKD come from the germline V gene. CDR3 length: 17 amino acids. Here the CDR3 DNA reads TGTGCCATCAGTGAGTCGGGGACTAGCCGTGGCACCGGGGAGCTGTTTTTT. The encoded protein is CAISESGTSRGTGELFF.

V gene TRBV5-1 combines with J gene TRBJ1-1, with TRBD1 as a possible D gene (6 bases). CDR1 SGHRS and CDR2 YFSETQ come from the germline V gene. Trimming removed 0 bases at V and 0 bases at J, with 9 bases between. This CDR3 is 15 amino acids long. This CDR3 reads CASSLEQGVNTEAFF. The CDR3 DNA sequence: TGCGCCAGCAGCTTGGAACAGGGTGTGAACACTGAAGCTTTCTTT.

The chain employs TRBV29-1 and TRBJ2-1, with 8 bases aligning to TRBD2. The CDR3 spans 13 residues. Unmatched junction bases numbered 6, after V lost 4 bases and J lost 7 bases. Germline V gene data show CDR1 as SQVTM and CDR2 as ANQGSEA. The CDR3 DNA sequence: TGCAGCGTTGGGGGGCTAGCGGGTAATGAGCAGTTCTTC. This sequence encodes CSVGGLAGNEQFF.

This chain joins TRBV11-2 and TRBJ1-3, with 7 positions matching TRBD1. V gave up 8 bases and J gave up 0 bases; unmatched junction bases: 10. The CDR3 loop spans 16 amino acids. The V gene's germline CDR1 is SGHAT and CDR2 FQNNGV. The CDR3, as DNA: TGTGCCAGCTCCCAGGGGACAGTCCCCTCTGGAAACACCATATATTTT. Translating gives CASSQGTVPSGNTIYF.

The chain has TRBV5-1 and TRBJ2-7, with D unclear. Trimming pared 1 base from V and 4 bases from J, leaving 6 bases between. Germline CDR1 SGHRS, CDR2 YFSETQ. The CDR3 consists of 12 residues. The CDR3 is CASSLTGYEQYF. DNA of the CDR3: TGCGCCAGCAGCTTGACCGGGTACGAGCAGTACTTC.

The chain is built from TRBV18 and TRBJ2-7, with a weak D call TRBD2 (7 bases). Per germline, CDR1 KGHSH and CDR2 LQKENI. The ends were cut back, 3 bases at V and 4 bases at J, with 10 bases in the middle. This CDR3 has 13 amino acids. In DNA, the CDR3 is TGTGCCAGCTCACCGGGAGGGGGGTACGAGCAGTACTTC. Protein: CASSPGGGYEQYF. The entire variable domain, with the rest obtained from reference TRBV18 and TRBJ2-7, is as follows: NAGVMQNPRHLVRRRGQEARLRCSPMKGHSHVYWYRQLPEEGLKFMVYLQKENIIDESGMPKERFSAEFPKEGPSILRIQQVVRGDSAAYFCASSPGGGYEQYFGPGTRLTVT.

This chain links TRBV29-1 with TRBJ2-7; 15 bases align to TRBD2. The trim removed 4 bases at V and 5 bases at J, leaving 6 bases unmatched. CDR1 and CDR2 from the germline V gene are SQVTM and ANQGSEA. The CDR3 contains 15 residues. The CDR3 region has the DNA TGCAGCGTTGGGACTAGCGGGAGGGCCGGCGACGAGCAGTACTTC. Residues: CSVGTSGRAGDEQYF.

This chain connects TRBV4-3 to TRBJ2-3; possibly TRBD2 for D (6 bases). This CDR3 is 14 amino acids long. The germline CDR1 and CDR2 sequences are LGHNA and YSLEER. Trimming stripped 3 bases from V and 6 bases from J, with 13 bases between. As DNA, the CDR3 is TGCGCCAGCAGCCAGGAACTAGCCGCTGATACGCAGTATTTT. It translates to CASSQELAADTQYF.

This chain uses TRBV7-9 with TRBJ2-2, with a tentative D call TRBD1 (5 bases). V lost 1 base and J 0 bases, leaving 15 bases between the germline ends. CDR1 is SEHNR and CDR2 is FQNEAQ in the germline V gene (reference sequence). This CDR3 region has 18 residues. In nucleotides, the CDR3 is TGTGCCAGCAGCTTAGGCTGGACAAAACCTACGAACACCGGGGAGCTGTTTTTT. Protein: CASSLGWTKPTNTGELFF. The full variable domain, with the rest looked up from reference TRBV7-9 and TRBJ2-2, is DTGVSQNPRHKITKRGQNVTFRCDPISEHNRLYWYRQTLGQGPEFLTYFQNEAQLEKSRLLSDRFSAERPKGSFSTLEIQRTEQGDSAMYLCASSLGWTKPTNTGELFFGEGSRLTVL.